This T cell receptor (beta chain) is from a study of blood T cell repertoires in COVID-19. Authors' data handling: Estimated nucleated cell counts came from reference gene primer amplification. The data were produced by immunoSEQ multiplex PCR, yet TCRdb's version contains in-frame clones alone and is incomplete. Clone size and the V and J calls come from that table; the DNA yielded D and trimming. Of 200,000 to 250,000 clones detected, around 85% appear once; the ten largest clones hold about 3.1%. CDR1 is SGHVS, CDR2 FQNEAQ, per germline. Trimming cost V 3 bases and J 8 bases, with 22 bases left between them. The CDR3 runs 16 residues. Those enrolled, adults aged roughly 18 to 89 years, came from some 23 US areas. Cohort assignment relied on participant-reported clinical history.

This receptor was identified in a woman in her forties or fifties in a cohort exposed to, infected with or recovered from COVID-19 (not recorded which). The sample consisted of PBMCs or T cells enriched from blood (not recorded which). The chain employs TRBV7-8 and TRBJ1-2, with no clear D. CDR3 coding DNA: TGTGCCAGCAGCTTTCTGACGGCCCCCGGATCGGAGGGCTACACCTTC. This gives the protein CASSFLTAPGSEGYTF.